A selection of T cell receptor beta chains follows, all from one sample in a study of identifying expanded T cells in peripheral blood. Some clones are missing from TCRdb's copy, which holds only in-frame ones; the method was immunoSEQ multiplex PCR. Of approximately 75,000 clones listed, around 90% were seen once; the top ten hold around 3%. Sample: blood. The receptors here all came from a person aged 18 to 70 in good health. CDR3s include the opening cysteine and the closing phenylalanine or tryptophan. Each record gives: J gene, D gene, CDR3 length, V gene, clone size, CDR3 protein, CDR3 DNA. D genes are given only for firm matches. Expanded clones are given a class, and other clones once, few, many or no size at all.

TRBJ2-1 - 18 TRBV7-9 - CASSLLRGTKASYNEQFF TGTGCCAGCAGCTTACTGCGCGGGACCAAAGCCTCCTACAATGAGCAGTTCTTC
TRBJ1-2 - 15 TRBV5-6 once CASSLSGEVRYGYTF TGTGCCAGCAGCCTCTCGGGGGAAGTACGCTATGGCTACACCTTC
TRBJ2-7 TRBD1 14 TRBV10-2 - CASSEVPGGYEQYF TGCGCCAGCAGTGAGGTTCCAGGGGGTTACGAGCAGTACTTC
TRBJ2-3 - 16 TRBV7-2 few CASSLRRAASTDTQYF TGTGCCAGCAGCTTAAGGCGGGCAGCAAGCACAGATACGCAGTATTTT
TRBJ2-7 - 15 TRBV5-1 few CASSLVMGEKYEQYF TGCGCCAGCAGCTTGGTAATGGGGGAGAAATACGAGCAGTACTTC
TRBJ2-7 TRBD1 15 TRBV27 - CAKEEQGKVRYEQYF TGTGCCAAAGAGGAACAGGGGAAAGTACGCTACGAGCAGTACTTC
TRBJ2-3 - 15 TRBV7-2 - CASSLAVRGGDTQYF TGTGCCAGCAGCTTAGCGGTGAGGGGTGGGGATACGCAGTATTTT
TRBJ2-7 - 14 TRBV7-9 - CASSLGLDSSEQYF TGTGCCAGCAGCTTAGGGCTGGATTCCTCAGAGCAGTACTTC
TRBJ2-2 - 18 TRBV7-9 - CASSPPIPDFSNTGELFF TGTGCCAGCAGCCCCCCAATTCCGGACTTCTCGAACACCGGGGAGCTGTTTTTT
TRBJ1-5 - 15 TRBV7-2 - CASSSVGGFQQPQHF TGTGCCAGCAGCTCTGTAGGGGGATTTCAGCAGCCCCAGCATTTT
TRBJ1-3 TRBD1 15 TRBV7-4 - CASSLRQGARNTIYF TGTGCCAGCAGCTTAAGACAGGGGGCAAGGAACACCATATATTTT
TRBJ2-2 - 12 TRBV29-1 - CSVGREPGELFF TGCAGCGTTGGGCGGGAACCCGGGGAGCTGTTTTTT
TRBJ2-5 TRBD1 16 TRBV4-1 - CASSQPTTGVQETQYF TGCGCCAGCAGTCAACCTACAACAGGGGTCCAAGAGACCCAGTACTTC
TRBJ1-2 - 11 TRBV10-1 - CASSESRGYTF TGCGCCAGCAGTGAGTCCAGGGGCTACACCTTC
TRBJ2-5 - 14 TRBV30 - CAWSGSRLQETQYF TGTGCCTGGAGTGGCAGCCGCCTCCAAGAGACCCAGTACTTC
TRBJ1-2 - 12 TRBV25-1 - CASFVGVYGYTF TGTGCCAGCTTTGTTGGGGTCTATGGCTACACCTTC
TRBJ2-5 TRBD2 16 TRBV7-2 - CASSLGLAGVGETQYF TGTGCCAGCAGCTTAGGCCTAGCGGGAGTTGGAGAGACCCAGTACTTC
TRBJ2-7 - 13 TRBV29-1 - CSVEIVQGEEQYF TGCAGCGTTGAGATTGTACAGGGAGAGGAGCAGTACTTC
TRBJ1-3 - 14 TRBV13 - CASSRGTAGNTIYF TGTGCCAGCAGTCGGGGGACGGCCGGAAACACCATATATTTT
TRBJ1-3 - 16 TRBV15 - CATSRGPGSSGNTIYF TGTGCCACCAGCAGAGGACCAGGGTCCTCTGGAAACACCATATATTTT
TRBJ2-3 - 13 TRBV9 - CASSVYGTDTQYF TGTGCCAGCAGCGTATACGGCACAGATACGCAGTATTTT
TRBJ2-1 TRBD2 19 TRBV5-1 - CASSRGRWTSGAWDNEQFF TGCGCCAGCAGCCGGGGCCGCTGGACTAGCGGGGCATGGGACAATGAGCAGTTCTTC
TRBJ2-5 - 15 TRBV7-9 - CASSLGRGIEETQYF TGTGCCAGCAGCTTAGGACGGGGCATAGAAGAGACCCAGTACTTC
TRBJ2-7 - 13 TRBV13 - CASSLGTALEQYF TGTGCCAGCAGCTTGGGAACAGCGCTTGAGCAGTACTTC
TRBJ2-7 - 11 TRBV20-1 - CSASRAYEQYF TGCAGTGCTAGTAGGGCCTACGAGCAGTACTTC
TRBJ1-2 - 15 TRBV5-5 - CASSLAPSEDYGYTF TGTGCCAGCAGCTTGGCGCCTTCGGAGGACTATGGCTACACCTTC
TRBJ1-4 - 14 TRBV6-4 - CASDGLRTNEKLFF TGTGCCAGCGACGGGTTGAGAACTAATGAAAAACTGTTTTTT
TRBJ1-4 - 14 TRBV19 once CASSLGEINEKLFF TGTGCCAGTAGTCTAGGGGAAATTAATGAAAAACTGTTTTTT
TRBJ2-1 - 16 TRBV19 - CASSMFVGITYNEQFF TGTGCCAGTAGTATGTTCGTCGGGATTACCTACAATGAGCAGTTCTTC
TRBJ2-2 TRBD1 14 TRBV28 once CASGSTGITGELFF TGTGCCAGCGGGTCGACAGGGATCACCGGGGAGCTGTTTTTT
TRBJ2-2 TRBD1 16 TRBV5-4 - CASSLAWTGNSGELFF TGTGCCAGCAGCTTGGCATGGACAGGGAATAGCGGGGAGCTGTTTTTT
TRBJ2-1 TRBD2 13 TRBV11-1 - CASSLTSGRPGFF TGTGCCAGCAGCCTTACTAGCGGGAGGCCGGGGTTCTTC
TRBJ2-5 - 13 TRBV10-1 once CAAPGKDQETQYF TGCGCCGCGCCGGGGAAAGACCAAGAGACCCAGTACTTC
TRBJ2-7 TRBD2 13 TRBV2 few CASRVLGGSEQYF TGTGCCAGCAGAGTTCTGGGCGGGAGCGAGCAGTACTTC
TRBJ1-6 TRBD1 14 TRBV12-5 - CASGPGQVGPPLHF TGTGCTAGTGGACCAGGACAGGTCGGGCCACCCCTCCACTTT
TRBJ1-5 - 14 TRBV6-1 - CASSGRGSNQPQHF TGTGCCAGCAGTGGGAGGGGCAGCAATCAGCCCCAGCATTTT
TRBJ1-6 TRBD1 15 TRBV7-2 - CASSPGTVPRSPLHF TGTGCCAGCAGCCCCGGGACAGTACCTCGTTCACCCCTCCACTTT
TRBJ1-4 - 14 TRBV14 - CASSPGGGNEKLFF TGTGCCAGCAGCCCCGGGGGGGGCAATGAAAAACTGTTTTTT
TRBJ2-3 - 13 TRBV11-2 - CASSFDSTDTQYF TGTGCCAGCAGCTTTGATAGCACAGATACGCAGTATTTT
TRBJ2-3 TRBD2 15 TRBV10-3 - CAISQAGDNTDTQYF TGTGCCATCAGCCAAGCGGGAGACAACACAGATACGCAGTATTTT
TRBJ2-1 - 11 TRBV10-1 - CASNRFDEQFF TGCGCCAGCAACAGGTTCGATGAGCAGTTCTTC
TRBJ2-7 - 18 TRBV21-1 - CASSKAGGDRIITYEQYF TGTGCCAGCAGCAAAGCGGGGGGGGACAGAATAATAACCTACGAGCAGTACTTC
TRBJ2-7 - 14 TRBV4-1 - CASSQDTAGPKQYF TGCGCCAGCAGCCAAGATACAGCAGGGCCCAAGCAGTACTTC
TRBJ2-7 - 12 TRBV10-3 - CAITTPPYEQYF TGTGCCATCACCACTCCCCCCTACGAGCAGTACTTC
TRBJ1-3 - 14 TRBV7-6 - CASSLVVGGNTIYF TGTGCCAGCAGCTTAGTTGTTGGTGGAAACACCATATATTTT
TRBJ2-3 TRBD2 12 TRBV14 - CASSPSEGGRYF TGTGCCAGCAGCCCTAGCGAGGGAGGGCGGTATTTT
TRBJ1-1 TRBD1 15 TRBV7-2 - CASSLQGKTNTEAFF TGTGCCAGCAGTCTACAGGGGAAGACGAACACTGAAGCTTTCTTT
TRBJ2-7 - 14 TRBV10-1 - CASSELEGPYEQYF TGCGCCAGCAGTGAACTAGAGGGGCCCTACGAGCAGTACTTC
TRBJ2-1 TRBD2 19 TRBV5-4 once CASSSRRASGRALGNEQFF TGTGCCAGCAGCTCCCGAAGGGCTAGCGGGAGGGCCCTCGGAAATGAGCAGTTCTTC
TRBJ2-1 - 15 TRBV29-1 - CSVDPRKSSYNEQFF TGCAGCGTTGATCCCAGGAAGAGCTCCTACAATGAGCAGTTCTTC
TRBJ2-2 - 14 TRBV4-1 - CASSLRAGTGELFF TGCGCCAGCAGCCTCCGAGCGGGCACCGGGGAGCTGTTTTTT
TRBJ2-2 - 15 TRBV9 - CASSARREAHGELFF TGTGCCAGCAGCGCACGACGGGAAGCCCACGGGGAGCTGTTTTTT
TRBJ2-4 TRBD1 15 TRBV6-5 few CASSYGGQGGNIQYF TGTGCCAGCAGTTATGGGGGACAGGGAGGAAACATTCAGTACTTC